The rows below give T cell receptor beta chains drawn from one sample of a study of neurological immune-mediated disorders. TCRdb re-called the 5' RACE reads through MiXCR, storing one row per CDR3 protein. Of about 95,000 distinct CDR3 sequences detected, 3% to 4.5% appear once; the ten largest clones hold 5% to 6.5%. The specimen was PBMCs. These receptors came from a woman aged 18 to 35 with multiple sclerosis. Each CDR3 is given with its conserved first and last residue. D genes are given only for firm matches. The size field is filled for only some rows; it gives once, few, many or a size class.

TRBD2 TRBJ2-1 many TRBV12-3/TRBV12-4 CASSQNSGIGGQFF TGTGCCAGCAGTCAAAACAGCGGGATTGGAGGGCAGTTCTTC
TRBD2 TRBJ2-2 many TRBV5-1 CASSLAGTAGGTGELFF TGCGCCAGCAGCTTGGCCGGAACGGCGGGAGGGACCGGGGAGCTGTTTTTT
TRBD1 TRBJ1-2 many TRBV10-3 CAISKTDRGGYGYTF TGTGCCATCAGTAAAACCGACAGGGGTGGCTATGGCTACACCTTC
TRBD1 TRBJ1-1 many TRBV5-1 CASSLAVTGTVNTEAFF TGCGCCAGCAGCTTGGCCGTAACCGGGACAGTGAACACTGAAGCTTTCTTT
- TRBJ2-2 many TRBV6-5 CASRTLGAGELFF TGTGCCAGCAGGACCCTGGGGGCCGGGGAGCTGTTTTTT
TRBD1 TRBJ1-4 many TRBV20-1 CSARDPTGSNEKLFF TGCAGTGCTAGAGATCCGACAGGGTCAAATGAAAAACTGTTTTTT
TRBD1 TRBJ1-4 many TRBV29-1 CSVQTGGVGKLFF TGCAGCGTACAGACAGGGGGAGTTGGAAAACTGTTTTTT
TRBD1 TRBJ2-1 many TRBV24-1 CATSDPDRDYNEQFF TGTGCCACCAGTGACCCGGACAGGGACTACAATGAGCAGTTCTTC
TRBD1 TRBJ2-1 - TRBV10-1 CASSEGTGPLGGQFF TGCGCCAGCAGCGAGGGGACAGGCCCCCTCGGGGGGCAGTTCTTC
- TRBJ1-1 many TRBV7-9 CASSLAGSEDTEAFF TGTGCCAGCAGCTTAGCGGGATCAGAGGACACTGAAGCTTTCTTT
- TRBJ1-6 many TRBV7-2 CASGHGGNSPLHF TGTGCCAGCGGTCACGGGGGCAATTCACCCCTCCACTTT
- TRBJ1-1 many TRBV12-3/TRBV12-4 CASSPGQGLLHAEAFF TGTGCCAGCAGTCCCGGGCAGGGGCTATTACACGCTGAAGCTTTCTTT
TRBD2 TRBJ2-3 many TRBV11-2 CASSTGTSGVYRDTQYF TGTGCCAGCAGCACGGGGACTAGCGGGGTGTACCGAGATACGCAGTATTTT
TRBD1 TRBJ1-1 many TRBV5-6 CASSLGSGGTEAFF TGTGCCAGCAGCTTGGGGTCAGGGGGGACTGAAGCTTTCTTT
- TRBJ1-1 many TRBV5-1 CASRKDPIEAFF TGCGCCAGCAGGAAGGACCCAATAGAAGCTTTCTTT
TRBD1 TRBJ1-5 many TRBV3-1 CASGQGDSDQPQHF TGTGCCAGCGGTCAGGGGGATAGCGATCAGCCCCAGCATTTT
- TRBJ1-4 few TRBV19 CASSRRATHNEKLFF TGTGCCAGTAGTCGGAGGGCAACACATAATGAAAAACTGTTTTTT
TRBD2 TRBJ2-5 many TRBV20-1 CSARVLSGSPETQYF TGCAGTGCTAGAGTCCTCAGCGGGAGTCCCGAGACCCAGTACTTC
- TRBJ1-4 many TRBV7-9 CASSLGTVENEKLFF TGTGCCAGCAGCTTAGGGACAGTTGAGAATGAAAAACTGTTTTTT
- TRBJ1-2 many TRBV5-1 CASSLAEGNYGYTF TGCGCCAGCAGCTTGGCTGAGGGAAACTATGGCTACACCTTC
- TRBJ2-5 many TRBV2 CASSDGQGLYQETQYF TGTGCCAGCAGTGATGGTCAAGGGCTCTACCAAGAGACCCAGTACTTC
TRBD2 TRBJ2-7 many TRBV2 CASKGVAGGSEQYF TGTGCCAGCAAGGGAGTAGCGGGAGGCTCCGAGCAGTACTTC
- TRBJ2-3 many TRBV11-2 CASSFGPGGADTQYF TGTGCCAGCAGCTTTGGGCCCGGTGGGGCAGATACGCAGTATTTT
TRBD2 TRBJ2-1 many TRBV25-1 CASSETGLAGAHNEQFF TGTGCCAGCAGTGAAACTGGACTAGCGGGAGCCCACAATGAGCAGTTCTTC
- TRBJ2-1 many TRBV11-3 CASSLGGLLTHEQFF TGTGCCAGCAGCTTGGGGGGCCTATTAACGCATGAGCAGTTCTTC
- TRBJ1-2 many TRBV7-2 CASSLNLPGGGYGYTF TGTGCCAGCAGCCTTAACCTTCCGGGGGGCGGCTATGGCTACACCTTC
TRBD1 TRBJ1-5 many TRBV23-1 CASSQSVLGGRGPRDQPQHF TGCGCCAGCAGTCAATCGGTTCTGGGTGGCAGGGGGCCCCGCGATCAGCCCCAGCATTTT
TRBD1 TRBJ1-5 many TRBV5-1 CASSLGQGPSHSNQPQHF TGCGCCAGCAGCCTCGGACAGGGCCCGTCTCATAGCAATCAGCCCCAGCATTTT
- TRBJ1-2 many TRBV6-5 CASSLGGSYGYTF TGTGCCAGCAGTTTGGGGGGATCCTATGGCTACACCTTC
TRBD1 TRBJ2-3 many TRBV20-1 CSAPHGDRSSTDTQYF TGCAGTGCTCCTCATGGGGACAGGTCTAGCACAGATACGCAGTATTTT
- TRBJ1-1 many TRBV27 CASSSYRVSGAFF TGTGCCAGCAGTTCCTACAGGGTCAGCGGAGCTTTCTTT
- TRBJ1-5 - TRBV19 CASSIDLFQPQHF TGTGCCAGTAGTATAGATCTTTTTCAGCCCCAGCATTTT
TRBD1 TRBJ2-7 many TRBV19 CASSDRGRNEQYF TGTGCCAGTAGTGACAGGGGACGGAACGAGCAGTACTTC
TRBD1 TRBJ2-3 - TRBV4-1 CANSQVRDRDRTDTQYF TGCGCCAACAGCCAAGTTCGAGACAGGGATCGAACAGATACGCAGTATTTT
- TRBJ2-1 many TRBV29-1 CSVVSGDNNEQFF TGCAGCGTTGTTTCGGGGGATAACAATGAGCAGTTCTTC
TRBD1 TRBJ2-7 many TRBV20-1 CSARTGVVSYEQYF TGCAGTGCTAGAACAGGGGTCGTTTCCTACGAGCAGTACTTC
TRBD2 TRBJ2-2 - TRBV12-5 CASGLSGGRTGELFF TGTGCTAGTGGCCTTAGCGGGGGAAGAACCGGGGAGCTGTTTTTT
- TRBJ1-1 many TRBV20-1 CSAKTEMNTEAFF TGCAGTGCCAAGACAGAGATGAACACTGAAGCTTTCTTT
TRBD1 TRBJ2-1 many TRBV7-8 CASSLVRDRVGYNEQFF TGTGCCAGCAGCTTAGTCCGGGACAGGGTGGGGTACAATGAGCAGTTCTTC
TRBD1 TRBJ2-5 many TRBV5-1 CASSPIPGTGPETQYF TGCGCCAGCAGCCCAATTCCCGGGACAGGGCCGGAGACCCAGTACTTC
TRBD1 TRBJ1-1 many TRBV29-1 CSVKQGDTEAFF TGCAGCGTTAAACAGGGGGACACTGAAGCTTTCTTT
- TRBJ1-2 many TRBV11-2 CASSYPGSQANYGYTF TGTGCCAGCAGCTACCCCGGGTCCCAGGCAAACTATGGCTACACCTTC
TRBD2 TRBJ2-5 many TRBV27 CASSSPGGLAGVETQYF TGTGCCAGCAGTTCCCCCGGGGGACTAGCGGGAGTAGAGACCCAGTACTTC
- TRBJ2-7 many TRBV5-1 CASSPTGVHEQYF TGCGCCAGCAGCCCGACGGGGGTGCACGAGCAGTACTTC
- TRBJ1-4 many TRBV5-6 CASSFNRFEKLFF TGTGCCAGCAGCTTTAACCGTTTTGAAAAACTGTTTTTT
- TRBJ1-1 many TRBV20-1 CSARVQGGTEAFF TGCAGTGCTAGAGTGCAGGGAGGTACTGAAGCTTTCTTT
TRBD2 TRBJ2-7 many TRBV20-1 CSARGLAGGEYSYEQYF TGCAGTGCTAGGGGACTAGCGGGAGGCGAATACTCCTACGAGCAGTACTTC
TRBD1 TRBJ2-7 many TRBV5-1 CASSLSWDRVGAGAYEQYF TGCGCCAGCAGCCTGAGCTGGGACAGGGTTGGGGCGGGGGCCTACGAGCAGTACTTC
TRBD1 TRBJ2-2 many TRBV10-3 CAVETPTGGLTGELFF TGTGCCGTTGAAACGCCGACAGGGGGCCTGACCGGGGAGCTGTTTTTT